These T cell receptor beta chains were read from a single sample in a study of regulatory T cells in long-lasting Graves disease. TCRdb processed the multiplex PCR reads anew with MiXCR; each CDR3 protein has one entry. The sample has approximately 400,000 distinct CDR3 sequences, 23% seen once. Source: peripheral blood mononuclear cells (PBMCs), taken when the disease was refractory, from a patient treated with antithyroid drugs. Receptor source: a female donor with Graves disease. Each CDR3 is given with its conserved first and last residue. D genes are given only for firm matches. Only some rows state a clone size, as once, few, many or a class for expanded clones.

v_call: TRBV7-2
d_call: TRBD2
clone_size: many
cdr3_length: 17
cdr3_aa: CASSQRTSGRSTYEQYF

v_call: TRBV20-1
d_call: TRBD1
clone_size: few
cdr3_length: 11
cdr3_aa: CSAGQGLRAFF

v_call: TRBV12-3/TRBV12-4
d_call: TRBD1
clone_size: .
cdr3_length: 14
cdr3_aa: CASSQDRVVNGYTF

v_call: TRBV28
d_call: .
clone_size: few
cdr3_length: 14
cdr3_aa: CASSRQRGGYEQYF

v_call: TRBV9
d_call: .
clone_size: .
cdr3_length: 14
cdr3_aa: CASSVAPGGYGYTF

v_call: TRBV19
d_call: .
clone_size: .
cdr3_length: 13
cdr3_aa: CASSIDWNTEAFF

v_call: TRBV20-1
d_call: TRBD1
clone_size: .
cdr3_length: 13
cdr3_aa: CSAIQGVNTEAFF

v_call: TRBV7-2
d_call: TRBD2
clone_size: many
cdr3_length: 18
cdr3_aa: CASSLGLAGGISSYEQYF

v_call: TRBV20-1
d_call: .
clone_size: few
cdr3_length: 13
cdr3_aa: CSASGQNTGELFF

v_call: TRBV7-9
d_call: .
clone_size: .
cdr3_length: 15
cdr3_aa: CASSPGGGVPQPQHF

v_call: TRBV10-3
d_call: .
clone_size: once
cdr3_length: 16
cdr3_aa: CAISEVLVGGDYGYTF

v_call: TRBV9
d_call: .
clone_size: .
cdr3_length: 13
cdr3_aa: CASSEGVSYEQYF

v_call: TRBV19
d_call: TRBD1
clone_size: .
cdr3_length: 19
cdr3_aa: CASSSSGTGTFFSNQPQHF

v_call: TRBV28
d_call: .
clone_size: many
cdr3_length: 16
cdr3_aa: CASSPTLGHPEETQYF

v_call: TRBV6-2/TRBV6-3
d_call: TRBD2
clone_size: many
cdr3_length: 17
cdr3_aa: CASSYSGGLAGVGTQYF

v_call: TRBV19
d_call: TRBD2
clone_size: .
cdr3_length: 15
cdr3_aa: CASSTRAGVMNEQFF

v_call: TRBV24-1
d_call: TRBD2
clone_size: .
cdr3_length: 15
cdr3_aa: CATSDTSGRAYEQYF

v_call: TRBV6-1
d_call: .
clone_size: .
cdr3_length: 15
cdr3_aa: CASSDGVHMNTEAFF

v_call: TRBV24-1
d_call: TRBD1
clone_size: .
cdr3_length: 15
cdr3_aa: CATSDPSTGNQPQHF

v_call: TRBV5-1
d_call: .
clone_size: .
cdr3_length: 15
cdr3_aa: CASSWTGPPRYEQYF

v_call: TRBV7-2
d_call: TRBD2
clone_size: many
cdr3_length: 14
cdr3_aa: CASSISGRQETQYF

v_call: TRBV10-3
d_call: .
clone_size: .
cdr3_length: 13
cdr3_aa: CAISGTQNEKLFF

v_call: TRBV20-1
d_call: TRBD2
clone_size: few
cdr3_length: 16
cdr3_aa: CSASVLAGAQSYEQYF

v_call: TRBV7-2
d_call: .
clone_size: many
cdr3_length: 14
cdr3_aa: CASSLAQRVVEQYF

v_call: TRBV15
d_call: .
clone_size: .
cdr3_length: 11
cdr3_aa: CATRLRETQYF

v_call: TRBV9
d_call: .
clone_size: .
cdr3_length: 13
cdr3_aa: CASSVAQHYEQYF

v_call: TRBV19
d_call: .
clone_size: few
cdr3_length: 18
cdr3_aa: CASSIRGNGFGYNSPLHF

v_call: TRBV19
d_call: TRBD1
clone_size: few
cdr3_length: 13
cdr3_aa: CASSTDRDGELFF

v_call: TRBV4-1
d_call: TRBD2
clone_size: few
cdr3_length: 16
cdr3_aa: CASSQENPGGRYEQYF

v_call: TRBV28
d_call: .
clone_size: many
cdr3_length: 13
cdr3_aa: CASSPPGPGELFF

v_call: TRBV7-9
d_call: TRBD2
clone_size: .
cdr3_length: 17
cdr3_aa: CASSFYPPGLAGETQYF

v_call: TRBV2
d_call: .
clone_size: many
cdr3_length: 11
cdr3_aa: CASSPQGEQYF

v_call: TRBV12-3/TRBV12-4
d_call: TRBD1
clone_size: many
cdr3_length: 16
cdr3_aa: CASSWGQVQANYGYTF

v_call: TRBV5-1
d_call: .
clone_size: .
cdr3_length: 14
cdr3_aa: CASSALRDGTEAFF

v_call: TRBV6-5
d_call: TRBD2
clone_size: few
cdr3_length: 15
cdr3_aa: CASSYSTSGRGELFF

v_call: TRBV14
d_call: .
clone_size: .
cdr3_length: 18
cdr3_aa: CASSQVSCVRLFNQPQHF

v_call: TRBV20-1
d_call: .
clone_size: few
cdr3_length: 17
cdr3_aa: CSAFSGGLQRSDSPLHF

v_call: TRBV25-1
d_call: .
clone_size: .
cdr3_length: 14
cdr3_aa: CASRTESSGNTIYF

v_call: TRBV2
d_call: .
clone_size: many
cdr3_length: 13
cdr3_aa: CASSEGARGEQYF

v_call: TRBV6-1
d_call: TRBD1
clone_size: many
cdr3_length: 14
cdr3_aa: CASTGTATNYGYTF

v_call: TRBV20-1
d_call: TRBD1
clone_size: few
cdr3_length: 14
cdr3_aa: CSARETGGVYEQYF

v_call: TRBV20-1
d_call: .
clone_size: many
cdr3_length: 13
cdr3_aa: CSAADKRLYEQYF

v_call: TRBV2
d_call: TRBD1
clone_size: many
cdr3_length: 16
cdr3_aa: CASSSHRGSGANVLTF

v_call: TRBV10-3
d_call: TRBD1
clone_size: many
cdr3_length: 15
cdr3_aa: CAISKSGQGNTEAFF

v_call: TRBV28
d_call: .
clone_size: once
cdr3_length: 12
cdr3_aa: CASSVLATEQYF

v_call: TRBV5-6
d_call: TRBD2
clone_size: few
cdr3_length: 14
cdr3_aa: CASSSGLAYHEQYF

v_call: TRBV5-1
d_call: .
clone_size: .
cdr3_length: 16
cdr3_aa: CASSLAGDGTNSPLHF

v_call: TRBV14
d_call: TRBD1
clone_size: .
cdr3_length: 16
cdr3_aa: CASSQVAGTVTYEQYF

v_call: TRBV28
d_call: TRBD2
clone_size: many
cdr3_length: 17
cdr3_aa: CASSTSTSGRHSYEQYF

v_call: TRBV12-3/TRBV12-4
d_call: .
clone_size: many
cdr3_length: 14
cdr3_aa: CASSFMGTNTEAFF

v_call: TRBV30
d_call: .
clone_size: .
cdr3_length: 15
cdr3_aa: CAWRAQGKQNTEAFF

v_call: TRBV7-9
d_call: .
clone_size: few
cdr3_length: 12
cdr3_aa: CASSPVGGEQYF

v_call: TRBV29-1
d_call: .
clone_size: few
cdr3_length: 17
cdr3_aa: CSVVGLIQGYMNTEAFF

v_call: TRBV30
d_call: .
clone_size: few
cdr3_length: 13
cdr3_aa: CAWSGVNTGELFF

v_call: TRBV7-8
d_call: TRBD1
clone_size: few
cdr3_length: 15
cdr3_aa: CASSYWTGRTYEQYF

v_call: TRBV12-3/TRBV12-4
d_call: .
clone_size: .
cdr3_length: 13
cdr3_aa: CATEGSVVDTIYF

v_call: TRBV28
d_call: TRBD2
clone_size: .
cdr3_length: 16
cdr3_aa: CASSSLGSSGGTKQYF

v_call: TRBV19
d_call: .
clone_size: .
cdr3_length: 15
cdr3_aa: CASSSGAGNTGELFF

v_call: TRBV6-5
d_call: TRBD1
clone_size: many
cdr3_length: 16
cdr3_aa: CASSYQPQGDDQPQHF

v_call: TRBV30
d_call: .
clone_size: .
cdr3_length: 13
cdr3_aa: CAWRWAHTDTQYF